Following are 17 T cell receptor beta chains from one sample sequenced in a study of T cell changes during pregnancy in multiple sclerosis. Clones were read by immunoSEQ multiplex PCR, and TCRdb kept only the in-frame ones, dropping some. The sample lists more than 90,000 clones; around 90% were seen once. This material consisted of peripheral blood, taken in the first trimester of pregnancy. These receptors were taken from a female donor with multiple sclerosis, enrolled in a pregnancy study.

The J gene is TRBJ2-7, the V gene TRBV5-1, with D uncertain. Trimming left V 4 bases short and J 0 bases short, with 17 bases between. Per the germline V gene, CDR1 is SGHRS and CDR2 is YFSETQ. The length of the CDR3 is 16 residues. The CDR3 DNA follows: TGCGCCAGCAGCCAAGTGATTTGGTCGAGCTCCTACGAGCAGTACTTC. It specifies CASSQVIWSSSYEQYF.

The V gene is TRBV30, the J gene TRBJ1-4, with D possibly matching TRBD1 (5 bases). The CDR3 totals 14 residues. The germline V gene has CDR1 GTSNPN and CDR2 SVGIG (reference sequence). The germline V and J ends were trimmed by 3 bases and 2 bases, with 10 bases remaining between them. The CDR3 DNA reads TGTGCCTGGAGAGCAGGGCGGACTAATGAAAAACTGTTTTTT. This encodes CAWRAGRTNEKLFF. Looking up the rest from reference TRBV30 and TRBJ1-4 gives the full variable domain: SQTIHQWPATLVQPVGSPLSLECTVEGTSNPNLYWYRQAAGRGLQLLFYSVGIGQISSEVPQNLSASRPQDRQFILSSKKLLLSDSGFYLCAWRAGRTNEKLFFGSGTQLSVL.

This clone was seen only once. This sequence joins TRBV7-9 and TRBJ2-2, with D unclear. Trimming took 1 base from V and 5 from J, leaving 8 bases between them. The CDR3 contains 14 residues. The germline gives CDR1 SEHNR, CDR2 FQNEAQ (reference sequence). The CDR3: CASSLGSATGELFF. The CDR3 coding sequence is TGTGCCAGCAGCTTAGGTTCCGCGACCGGGGAGCTGTTTTTT.

V usage is TRBV6-5 and J usage is TRBJ2-7; 7 bases are a match to TRBD1. CDR1 is MNHEY and CDR2 is SVGAGI in the germline V gene. The CDR3 covers 12 residues. J gave up 4 bases and V 5 bases, and 2 bases lay outside the gene matches. The DNA for the CDR3 is TGTGCCAGCAGTGACAGGGCTTACGAGCAGTACTTC. Amino acids: CASSDRAYEQYF.

V is TRBV4-1 and J is TRBJ2-5, with 12 bases identical to TRBD2. V gave up 0 bases and J gave up 4 bases; unmatched junction bases: 3. Per germline, CDR1 MGHRA and CDR2 YSYEKL. The CDR3 runs 16 residues. This CDR3 is CASSQDPTSGRETQYF. DNA for the CDR3: TGCGCCAGCAGCCAAGACCCGACTAGCGGGAGAGAGACCCAGTACTTC.

The gene calls are TRBV6-1 and TRBJ1-2; D might be TRBD1 (6 bases). The CDR3 is 15 amino acids. V dropped 5 bases and J dropped 5 bases, with 18 bases sitting between them. Germline CDR1 MNHNS, CDR2 SASEGT. The CDR3 coding sequence is TGTGCCAGCAGTACGCCCGCAGGGGTAGGGTATGGCTACACCTTC. Amino acids: CASSTPAGVGYGYTF.

This chain links TRBV19 with TRBJ2-7, with 7 bases identical to TRBD2. The CDR3 runs to 13 residues. CDR1 and CDR2 from the germline V gene are LNHDA and SQIVND (reference sequence). Unmatched junction bases numbered 2, after V lost 3 bases and J lost 3 bases. DNA for the CDR3: TGTGCCAGTAGTATGGGGACTATCTACGAGCAGTACTTC. Its translation: CASSMGTIYEQYF. The full variable domain, completed using reference TRBV19 and TRBJ2-7, is DGGITQSPKYLFRKEGQNVTLSCEQNLNHDAMYWYRQDPGQGLRLIYYSQIVNDFQKGDIAEGYSVSREKKESFPLTVTSAQKNPTAFYLCASSMGTIYEQYFGPGTRLTVT.

As to this clone: The identical CDR3 is also encoded by other nucleotide sequences in the sample. The gene calls are TRBV18 and TRBJ1-5; D unresolved. Germline assignment: CDR1 KGHSH and CDR2 LQKENI. This CDR3 has 12 amino acids. V dropped 3 bases and J dropped 3 bases, with 3 bases sitting between them. The CDR3 spells CASSPYNQPQHF. The CDR3 DNA reads TGTGCCAGCTCACCCTACAATCAGCCCCAGCATTTT.

The rearrangement uses TRBV30 and TRBJ2-5; 14 bases match TRBD2. There are 15 residues in the CDR3. CDR1 and CDR2 from the germline V gene are GTSNPN and SVGIG (reference sequence). V lost 4 bases and J lost 9; bases outside the gene matches: 10. DNA of the CDR3: TGTGCCTGGACCGAACACGGACTAGCGGGAGGAGCCCAGTACTTC. It yields the protein CAWTEHGLAGGAQYF.

The V gene is TRBV7-9, the J gene TRBJ1-2, with D unclear. Germline V lookup: CDR1 SEHNR, CDR2 FQNEAQ (reference sequence). V lost 4 bases to trimming and J lost 4 bases, with 13 bases between them. The CDR3 covers 14 residues. The CDR3 region has the DNA TGTGCCAGCAGCTCGGCCCTAGGTGGCTATGGCTACACCTTC. Residues: CASSSALGGYGYTF.

This clone has a single count. The rearrangement links TRBV2 to TRBJ1-2, with a tentative D call TRBD1 (6 bases). The CDR3 spans 14 residues. Germline CDR1 and CDR2: SNHLY and FYNNEI. V was trimmed by 1 base and J by 4 bases, leaving 10 bases between them. CDR3 sequence reads: CASSEGGPGYGYTF. CDR3 nucleotides: TGTGCCAGCAGTGAAGGGGGGCCGGGCTATGGCTACACCTTC.

This rearrangement joins TRBV9 to TRBJ1-2; perhaps TRBD1 as D (5 bases). The CDR3 consists of 11 residues. Germline assignment: CDR1 SGDLS and CDR2 YYNGEE. Trimming stripped 3 bases from V and 9 bases from J, with 9 bases between. CDR3 protein: CASSASGRYTF. CDR3 nucleotide sequence: TGTGCCAGCAGCGCTTCAGGGCGCTACACCTTC.

This clone was seen a handful of times. The rearrangement uses TRBV5-4 and TRBJ1-3; D might be TRBD1 (5 bases). Germline CDR1 SGHNT, CDR2 YYREEE (reference sequence). The CDR3 has 14 residues. The V gene lost 0 bases and the J gene lost 1 base, with 5 bases spanning the gap. CDR3 region: CASSLAGSGNTIYF. The CDR3 DNA reads TGTGCCAGCAGCTTGGCAGGGTCTGGAAACACCATATATTTT.

The chain carries TRBV11-2 and TRBJ1-5, with D maybe TRBD1 (6 bases). CDR1 is SGHAT, CDR2 FQNNGV, per germline. Trimming shortened V by 5 bases and J by 8 bases, and 13 bases separated the two germline ends. The CDR3 spans 13 residues. CDR3 sequence: CASSAEGVEPQHF. The DNA for the CDR3 is TGTGCCAGCAGCGCCGAGGGGGTGGAGCCCCAGCATTTT.

The rearrangement uses TRBV19 and TRBJ2-7, with D tentatively TRBD2 (6 bases). Trimming took 3 bases from V and 4 from J, leaving 13 bases between them. The CDR3 totals 14 residues. In germline, CDR1 is LNHDA, CDR2 SQIVND (reference sequence). CDR3 nucleotides: TGTGCCAGTAGTATTGCGGGACTTAGTTACGAGCAGTACTTC. The encoded protein is CASSIAGLSYEQYF.

The chain combines TRBV4-1 with TRBJ1-5, with D possibly TRBD1 on 6 matching bases. Germline V lookup: CDR1 MGHRA, CDR2 YSYEKL. The V end lost 4 bases, the J end lost 6 bases, and 16 bases lay between the germline ends. The CDR3 is 15 residues long. CDR3 in DNA: TGCGCCAGCAGCCGGATCGCAGGGGTCCCTCAGCCCCAGCATTTT. Translation: CASSRIAGVPQPQHF.

J is TRBJ1-5 and V is TRBV9; D unclear. There are 16 residues in the CDR3. Trimming took 6 bases from V and 0 from J, leaving 16 bases between them. Germline CDR1 is SGDLS and CDR2 is YYNGEE. CDR3 loop: CASILPGRPSNQPQHF. The CDR3 DNA follows: TGTGCCAGCATCCTGCCAGGCAGGCCTAGCAATCAGCCCCAGCATTTT.